The clone carrying this TCR beta chain showed up just a few times. These data belong to a study of response to subunit inactivated influenza vaccine. TCRdb ran MiXCR on the RT-PCR reads and lists one entry per CDR3 protein. The table lists approximately 170,000 distinct CDR3 sequences, less than 15% of them singletons. Germline-derived CDR1 and CDR2 are SQVTM and ANQGSEA. The CDR3 has 15 amino acids. V lost 3 bases to trimming and J lost 1 base, with 12 bases between them. These sequences were also reported in another study, on T cells expressing NK-cell markers. That report notes: Generation of TCR beta cDNA was performed by 5'RACE template switching incorporating UMIs.

The V gene is TRBV29-1, the J gene TRBJ2-2; weak D call: TRBD1 (6 bases). The clonotype was recovered from a man aged 50 or older who received an inactivated influenza vaccine. The sequencing used CD8+ T cells sorted from PBMCs, collected roughly 12 days after vaccination. The CDR3 loop is CSVDPGEGNTGELFF. CDR3 nucleotides: TGCAGCGTTGATCCAGGGGAAGGGAACACCGGGGAGCTGTTTTTT.